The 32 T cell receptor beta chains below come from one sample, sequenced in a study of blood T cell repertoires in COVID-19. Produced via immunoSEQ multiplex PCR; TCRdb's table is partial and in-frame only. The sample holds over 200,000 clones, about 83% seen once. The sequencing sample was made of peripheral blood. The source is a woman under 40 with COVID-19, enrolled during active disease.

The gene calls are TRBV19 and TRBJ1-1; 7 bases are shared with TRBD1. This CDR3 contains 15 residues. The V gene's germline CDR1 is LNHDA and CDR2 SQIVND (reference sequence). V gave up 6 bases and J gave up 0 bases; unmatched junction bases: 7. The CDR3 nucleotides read TGTGCCAGTAGCCTCCAGGGACAGCTGAACACTGAAGCTTTCTTT. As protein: CASSLQGQLNTEAFF. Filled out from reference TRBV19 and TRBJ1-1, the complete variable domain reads DGGITQSPKYLFRKEGQNVTLSCEQNLNHDAMYWYRQDPGQGLRLIYYSQIVNDFQKGDIAEGYSVSREKKESFPLTVTSAQKNPTAFYLCASSLQGQLNTEAFFGQGTRLTVV.

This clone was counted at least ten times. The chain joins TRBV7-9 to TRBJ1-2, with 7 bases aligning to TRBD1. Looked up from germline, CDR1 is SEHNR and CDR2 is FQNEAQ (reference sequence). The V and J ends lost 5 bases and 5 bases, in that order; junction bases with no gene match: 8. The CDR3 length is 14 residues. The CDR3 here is CASSPSTGVYGYTF. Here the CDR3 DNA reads TGTGCCAGCAGCCCCTCCACAGGGGTTTATGGCTACACCTTC.

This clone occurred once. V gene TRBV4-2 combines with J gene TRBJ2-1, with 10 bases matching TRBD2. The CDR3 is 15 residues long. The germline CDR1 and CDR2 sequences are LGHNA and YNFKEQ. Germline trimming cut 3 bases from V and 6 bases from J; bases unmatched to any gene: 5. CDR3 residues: CASSHPLAGANEQFF. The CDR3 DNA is TGTGCCAGCAGCCACCCTCTAGCGGGAGCCAATGAGCAGTTCTTC.

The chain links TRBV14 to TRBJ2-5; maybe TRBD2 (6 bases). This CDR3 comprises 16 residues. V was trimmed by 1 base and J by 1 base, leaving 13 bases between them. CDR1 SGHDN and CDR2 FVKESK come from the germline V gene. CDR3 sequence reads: CASSQVYGRGQETQYF. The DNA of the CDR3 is TGTGCCAGCAGCCAAGTTTACGGGAGAGGCCAAGAGACCCAGTACTTC.

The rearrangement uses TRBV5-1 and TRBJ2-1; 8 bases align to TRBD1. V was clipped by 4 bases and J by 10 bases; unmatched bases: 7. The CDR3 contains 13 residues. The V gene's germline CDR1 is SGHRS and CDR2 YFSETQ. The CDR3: CASSTQGVYEQFF. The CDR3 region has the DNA TGCGCCAGCAGCACACAGGGGGTTTACGAGCAGTTCTTC.

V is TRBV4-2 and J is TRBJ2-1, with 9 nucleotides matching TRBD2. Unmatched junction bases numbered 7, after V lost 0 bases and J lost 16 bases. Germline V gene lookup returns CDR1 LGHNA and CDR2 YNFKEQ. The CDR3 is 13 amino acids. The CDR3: CASSQDPSGNLFF. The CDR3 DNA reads TGTGCCAGCAGCCAAGATCCTAGCGGGAACCTTTTCTTC.

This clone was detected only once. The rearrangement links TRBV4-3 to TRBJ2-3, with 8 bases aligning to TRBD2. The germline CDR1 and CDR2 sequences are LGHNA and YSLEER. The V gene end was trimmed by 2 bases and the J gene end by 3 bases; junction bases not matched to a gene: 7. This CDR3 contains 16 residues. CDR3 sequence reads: CASSQQAGDGTDTQYF. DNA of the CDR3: TGCGCCAGCAGCCAACAAGCGGGAGATGGGACAGATACGCAGTATTTT.

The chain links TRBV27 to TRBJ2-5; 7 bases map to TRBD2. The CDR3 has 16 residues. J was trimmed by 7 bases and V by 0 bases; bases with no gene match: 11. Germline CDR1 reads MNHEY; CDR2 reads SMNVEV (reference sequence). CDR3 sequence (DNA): TGTGCCAGCAGTTTATCGTGGACTAGGGACCCGGGGACCCAGTACTTC. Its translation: CASSLSWTRDPGTQYF.

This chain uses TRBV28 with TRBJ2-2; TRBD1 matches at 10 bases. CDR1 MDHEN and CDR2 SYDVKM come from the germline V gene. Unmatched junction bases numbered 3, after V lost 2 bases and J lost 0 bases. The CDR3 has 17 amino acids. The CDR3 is CASSLMGQGSNTGELFF. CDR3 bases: TGTGCCAGCAGTTTAATGGGACAGGGGTCGAACACCGGGGAGCTGTTTTTT.

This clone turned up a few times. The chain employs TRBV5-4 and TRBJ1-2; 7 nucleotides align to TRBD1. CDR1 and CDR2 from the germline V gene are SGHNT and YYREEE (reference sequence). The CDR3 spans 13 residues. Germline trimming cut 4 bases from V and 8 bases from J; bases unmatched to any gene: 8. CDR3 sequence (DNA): TGTGCCAGCAGCCTACAGGGGTTAGAGGGCTACACCTTC. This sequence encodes CASSLQGLEGYTF.

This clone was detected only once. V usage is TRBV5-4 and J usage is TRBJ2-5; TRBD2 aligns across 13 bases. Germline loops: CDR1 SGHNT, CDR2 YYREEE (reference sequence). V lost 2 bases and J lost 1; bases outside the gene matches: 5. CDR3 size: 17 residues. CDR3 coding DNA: TGTGCCAGCAGCTTCGCCCGGACTAGCGGGAGCCAAGAGACCCAGTACTTC. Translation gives CASSFARTSGSQETQYF.

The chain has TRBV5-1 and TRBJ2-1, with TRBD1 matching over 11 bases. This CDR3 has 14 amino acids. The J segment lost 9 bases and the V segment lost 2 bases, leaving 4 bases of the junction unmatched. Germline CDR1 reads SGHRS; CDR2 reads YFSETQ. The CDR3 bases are TGCGCCAGCAGCTTCGGACAGGGGGCGAGTGAGCAGTTCTTC. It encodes CASSFGQGASEQFF.

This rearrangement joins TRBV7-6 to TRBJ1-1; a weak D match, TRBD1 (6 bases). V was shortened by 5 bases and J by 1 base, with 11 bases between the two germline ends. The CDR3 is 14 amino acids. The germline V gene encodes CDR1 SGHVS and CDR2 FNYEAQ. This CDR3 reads CASSVLGQNTEAFF. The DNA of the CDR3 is TGTGCCAGCAGCGTGCTGGGACAGAACACTGAAGCTTTCTTT.

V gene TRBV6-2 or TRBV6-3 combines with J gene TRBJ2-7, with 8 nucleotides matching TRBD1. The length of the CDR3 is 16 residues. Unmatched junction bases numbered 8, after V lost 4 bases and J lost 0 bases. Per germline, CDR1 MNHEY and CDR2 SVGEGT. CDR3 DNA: TGTGCCAGCAGTTGGTCACCGGGACAGGACTCCTACGAGCAGTACTTC. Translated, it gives CASSWSPGQDSYEQYF.

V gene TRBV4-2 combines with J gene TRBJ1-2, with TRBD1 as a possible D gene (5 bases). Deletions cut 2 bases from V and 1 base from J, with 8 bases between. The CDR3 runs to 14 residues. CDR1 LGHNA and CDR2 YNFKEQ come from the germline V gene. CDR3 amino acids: CASSQIDSNYGYTF. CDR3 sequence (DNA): TGTGCCAGCAGCCAAATTGACAGTAACTATGGCTACACCTTC.

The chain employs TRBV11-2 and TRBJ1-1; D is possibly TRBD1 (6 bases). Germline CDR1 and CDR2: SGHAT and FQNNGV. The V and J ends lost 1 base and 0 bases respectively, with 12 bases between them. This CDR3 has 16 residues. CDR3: CASSLVGTRLNTEAFF. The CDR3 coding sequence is TGTGCCAGCAGCTTAGTAGGGACAAGATTGAACACTGAAGCTTTCTTT.

CDR3 region: CASSAPVSNQPQHF. The CDR3 DNA reads as TGTGCCAGCAGCGCGCCGGTTAGCAATCAGCCCCAGCATTTT. This rearrangement joins TRBV7-2 to TRBJ1-5; no clear D gene. Germline-derived CDR1 and CDR2 are SGHTA and FQGNSA. The CDR3 is 14 residues long. Trimming left V 5 bases short and J 0 bases short, with 8 bases between.

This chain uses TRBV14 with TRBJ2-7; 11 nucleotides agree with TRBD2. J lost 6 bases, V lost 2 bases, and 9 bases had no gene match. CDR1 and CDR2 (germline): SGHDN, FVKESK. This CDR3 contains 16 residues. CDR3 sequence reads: CASSQLAGGRYFEQYF. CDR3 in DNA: TGTGCCAGCAGCCAACTAGCGGGAGGAAGGTATTTCGAGCAGTACTTC.

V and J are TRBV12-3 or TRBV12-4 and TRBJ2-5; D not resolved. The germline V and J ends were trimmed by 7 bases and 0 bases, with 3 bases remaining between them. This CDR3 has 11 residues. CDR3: CASTDQETQYF. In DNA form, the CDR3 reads TGTGCCAGCACTGACCAAGAGACCCAGTACTTC.

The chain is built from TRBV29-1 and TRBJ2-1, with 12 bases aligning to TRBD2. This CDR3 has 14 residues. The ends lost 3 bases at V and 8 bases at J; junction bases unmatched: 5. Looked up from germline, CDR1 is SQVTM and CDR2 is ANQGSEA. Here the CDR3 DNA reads TGCAGCGTTGATGCTAGCGGGAGGGGAGATGAGCAGTTCTTC. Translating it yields CSVDASGRGDEQFF.

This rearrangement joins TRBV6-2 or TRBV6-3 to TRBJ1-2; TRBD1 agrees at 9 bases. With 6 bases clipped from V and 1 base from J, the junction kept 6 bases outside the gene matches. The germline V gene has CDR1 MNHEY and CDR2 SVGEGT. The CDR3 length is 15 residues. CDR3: CASSDQGQGNYGYTF. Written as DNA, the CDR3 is TGTGCCAGCAGCGACCAGGGACAGGGTAACTATGGCTACACCTTC.

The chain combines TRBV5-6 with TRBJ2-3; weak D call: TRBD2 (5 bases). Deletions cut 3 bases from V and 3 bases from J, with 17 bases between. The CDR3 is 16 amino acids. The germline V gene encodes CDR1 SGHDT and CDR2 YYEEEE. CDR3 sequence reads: CASSSQWITGTDTQYF. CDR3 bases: TGTGCCAGCAGCTCGCAGTGGATAACGGGGACAGATACGCAGTATTTT.

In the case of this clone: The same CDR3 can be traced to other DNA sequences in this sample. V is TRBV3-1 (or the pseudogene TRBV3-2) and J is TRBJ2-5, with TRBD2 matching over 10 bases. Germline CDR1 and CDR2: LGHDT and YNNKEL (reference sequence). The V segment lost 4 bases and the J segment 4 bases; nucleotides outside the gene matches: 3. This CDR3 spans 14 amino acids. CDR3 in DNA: TGTGCCAGCAGCCCGCGACTAGCGGGAGAGACCCAGTACTTC. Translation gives CASSPRLAGETQYF.

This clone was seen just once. CDR3 in amino acids: CASSPILAGRPSTDTQYF. The CDR3 region has the DNA TGTGCCAGCAGCCCCATACTAGCGGGGCGACCTAGCACAGATACGCAGTATTTT. The rearrangement links TRBV21-1 to TRBJ2-3; the table calls TRBD2, which could not be checked here. TRBV21-1 is a pseudogene segment. CDR3 length equals 18 residues.

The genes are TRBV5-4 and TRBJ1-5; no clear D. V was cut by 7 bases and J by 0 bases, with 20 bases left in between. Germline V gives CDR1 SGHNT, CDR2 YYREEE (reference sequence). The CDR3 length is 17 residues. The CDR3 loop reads CASPLERSRYSNQPQHF. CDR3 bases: TGTGCCAGCCCTCTTGAGAGGAGCCGTTATAGCAATCAGCCCCAGCATTTT.

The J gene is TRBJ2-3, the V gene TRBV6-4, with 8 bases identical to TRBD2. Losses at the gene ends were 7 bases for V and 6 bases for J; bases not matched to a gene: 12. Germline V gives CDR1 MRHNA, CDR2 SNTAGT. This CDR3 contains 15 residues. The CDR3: CASTPSAGRGDTQYF. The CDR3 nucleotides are TGTGCCAGCACCCCCTCGGCCGGGAGGGGTGATACGCAGTATTTT.

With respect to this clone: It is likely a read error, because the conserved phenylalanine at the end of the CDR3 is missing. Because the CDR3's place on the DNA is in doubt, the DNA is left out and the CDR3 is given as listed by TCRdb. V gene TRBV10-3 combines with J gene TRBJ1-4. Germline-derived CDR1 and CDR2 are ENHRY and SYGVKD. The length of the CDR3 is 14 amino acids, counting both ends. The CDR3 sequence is CAIYRSGLRDLVRR.

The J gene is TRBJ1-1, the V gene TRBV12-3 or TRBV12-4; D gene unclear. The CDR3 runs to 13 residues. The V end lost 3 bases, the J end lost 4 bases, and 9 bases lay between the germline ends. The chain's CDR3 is CASSFSAGTEAFF. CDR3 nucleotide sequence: TGTGCCAGCAGTTTTTCGGCAGGCACTGAAGCTTTCTTT.

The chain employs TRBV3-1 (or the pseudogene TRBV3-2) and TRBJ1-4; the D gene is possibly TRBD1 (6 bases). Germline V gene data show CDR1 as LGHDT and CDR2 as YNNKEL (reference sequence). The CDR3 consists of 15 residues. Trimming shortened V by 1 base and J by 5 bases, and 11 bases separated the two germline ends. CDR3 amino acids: CASSQALQGNEKLFF. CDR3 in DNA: TGTGCCAGCAGCCAAGCGTTGCAGGGGAATGAAAAACTGTTTTTT.

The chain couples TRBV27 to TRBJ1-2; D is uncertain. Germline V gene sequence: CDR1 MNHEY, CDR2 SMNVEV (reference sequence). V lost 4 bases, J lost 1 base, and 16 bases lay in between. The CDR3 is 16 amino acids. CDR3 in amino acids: CASSSKRGTLNYGYTF. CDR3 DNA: TGTGCCAGCAGTTCCAAACGGGGTACCCTTAACTATGGCTACACCTTC.

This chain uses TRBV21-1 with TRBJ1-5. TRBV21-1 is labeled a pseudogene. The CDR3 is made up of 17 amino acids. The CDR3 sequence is CASSKVAGVLDSQPQHF. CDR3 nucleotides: TGTGCCAGCAGCAAAGTAGCCGGGGTGCTGGACTCTCAGCCCCAGCATTTT.

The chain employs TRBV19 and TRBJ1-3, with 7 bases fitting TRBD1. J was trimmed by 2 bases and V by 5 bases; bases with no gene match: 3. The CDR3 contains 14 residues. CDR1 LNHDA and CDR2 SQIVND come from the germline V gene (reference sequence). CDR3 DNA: TGTGCCAGTAGTGCCGGGACAGCTGGAAACACCATATATTTT. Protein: CASSAGTAGNTIYF.